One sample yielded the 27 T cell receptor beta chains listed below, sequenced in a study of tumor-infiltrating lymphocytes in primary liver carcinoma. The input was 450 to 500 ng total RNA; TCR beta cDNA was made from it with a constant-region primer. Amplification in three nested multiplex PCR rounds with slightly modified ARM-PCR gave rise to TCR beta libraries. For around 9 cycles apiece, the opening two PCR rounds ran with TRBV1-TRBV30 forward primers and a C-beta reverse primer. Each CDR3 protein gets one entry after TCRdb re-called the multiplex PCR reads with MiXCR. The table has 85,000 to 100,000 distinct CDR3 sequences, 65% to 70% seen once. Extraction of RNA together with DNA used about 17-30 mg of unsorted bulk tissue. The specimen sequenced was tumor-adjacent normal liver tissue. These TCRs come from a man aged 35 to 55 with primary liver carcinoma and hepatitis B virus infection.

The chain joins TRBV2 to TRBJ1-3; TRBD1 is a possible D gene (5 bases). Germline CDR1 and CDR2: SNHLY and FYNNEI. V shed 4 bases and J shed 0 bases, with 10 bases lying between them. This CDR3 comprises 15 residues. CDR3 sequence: CASSGRQHSGNTIYF. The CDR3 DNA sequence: TGTGCCAGCAGTGGACGACAGCACTCTGGAAACACCATATATTTT.

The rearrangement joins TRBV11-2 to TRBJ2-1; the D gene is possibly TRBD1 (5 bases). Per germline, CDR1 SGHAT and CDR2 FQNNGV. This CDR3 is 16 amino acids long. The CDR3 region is CVTSLDIGQAMGEQFF. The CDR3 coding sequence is TGTGTCACCAGCTTGGATATCGGACAAGCCATGGGTGAGCAGTTCTTC.

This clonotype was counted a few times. The CDR3 DNA is TGTGCCAGCAGCTTGACGAGTGAGCAGTTCTTC. It specifies CASSLTSEQFF. The V and J genes are TRBV5-4 and TRBJ2-1; no clear D gene. Germline V gives CDR1 SGHNT, CDR2 YYREEE (reference sequence). V lost 1 base and J 9 bases, leaving 5 bases between the germline ends. The CDR3 has 11 amino acids.

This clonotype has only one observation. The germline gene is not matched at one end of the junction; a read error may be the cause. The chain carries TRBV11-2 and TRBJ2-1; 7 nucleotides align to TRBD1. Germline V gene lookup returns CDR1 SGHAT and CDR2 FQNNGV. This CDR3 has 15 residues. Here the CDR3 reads CPSSLVTGAYNEQFF. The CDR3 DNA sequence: TGTCCCAGCAGCTTAGTTACAGGGGCCTACAATGAGCAATTCTTC.

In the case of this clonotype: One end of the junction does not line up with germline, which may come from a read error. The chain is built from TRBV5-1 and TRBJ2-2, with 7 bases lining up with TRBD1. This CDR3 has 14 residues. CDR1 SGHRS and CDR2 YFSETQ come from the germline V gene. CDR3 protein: CASSLDREAGELFF. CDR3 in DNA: TGCGCCAGCAGCCTCGACAGGGAAGCCGGGGAGCTATTTTTT. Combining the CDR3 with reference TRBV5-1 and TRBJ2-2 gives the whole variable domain KAGVTQTPRYLIKTRGQQVTLSCSPISGHRSVSWYQQTPGQGLQFLFEYFSETQRNKGNFPGRFSGRQFSNSRSEMNVSTLELGDSALYLCASSLDREAGELFFGEGSRLTVL.

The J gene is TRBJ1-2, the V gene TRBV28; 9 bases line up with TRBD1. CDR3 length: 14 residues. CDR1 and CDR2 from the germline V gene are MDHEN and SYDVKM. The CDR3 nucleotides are TGTGGCAGTAGCCCGGGACAGGGTTTCTATGGCTACACCTTC. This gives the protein CGSSPGQGFYGYTF.

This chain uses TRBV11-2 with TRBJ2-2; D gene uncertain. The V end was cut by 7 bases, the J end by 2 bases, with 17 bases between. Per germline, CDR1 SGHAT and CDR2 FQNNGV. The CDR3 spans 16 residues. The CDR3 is CASNSRLVTNTGELFF. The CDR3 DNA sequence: TGTGCCAGCAACTCTAGGCTGGTAACAAACACCGGGGAGCTGTTTTTT. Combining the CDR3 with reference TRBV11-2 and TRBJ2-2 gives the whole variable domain EAGVAQSPRYKIIEKRQSVAFWCNPISGHATLYWYQQILGQGPKLLIQFQNNGVVDDSQLPKDRFSAERLKGVDSTLKIQPAKLEDSAVYLCASNSRLVTNTGELFFGEGSRLTVL.

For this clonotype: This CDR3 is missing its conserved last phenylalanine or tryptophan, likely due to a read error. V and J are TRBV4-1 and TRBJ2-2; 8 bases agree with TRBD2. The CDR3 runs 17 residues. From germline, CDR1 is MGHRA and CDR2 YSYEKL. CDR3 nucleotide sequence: TGCGCCAGCAACCAACCTGATAGCGGGACGAATACCGGGGACCTGTTTTTA. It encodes CASNQPDSGTNTGDLFL.

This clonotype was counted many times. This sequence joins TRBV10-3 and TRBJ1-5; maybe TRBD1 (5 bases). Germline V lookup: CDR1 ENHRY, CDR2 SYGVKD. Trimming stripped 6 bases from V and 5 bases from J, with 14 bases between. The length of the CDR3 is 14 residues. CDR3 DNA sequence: TGTGCCATCAGCCCCACTGGGGGGGATCAGCCCCAGCATTTT. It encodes CAISPTGGDQPQHF.

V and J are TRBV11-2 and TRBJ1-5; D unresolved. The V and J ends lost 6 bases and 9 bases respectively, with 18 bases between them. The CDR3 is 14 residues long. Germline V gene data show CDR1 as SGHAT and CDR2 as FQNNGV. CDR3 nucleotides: TGTGCCAGCAGATCCGGACGGTTTCCCGTGCCCCAGCATTTT. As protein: CASRSGRFPVPQHF.

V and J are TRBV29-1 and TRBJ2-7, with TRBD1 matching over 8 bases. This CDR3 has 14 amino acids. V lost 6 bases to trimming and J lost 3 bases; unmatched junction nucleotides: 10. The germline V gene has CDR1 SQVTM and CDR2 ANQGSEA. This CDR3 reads CSVAPGQDIYEQYF. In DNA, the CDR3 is TGCAGCGTAGCCCCGGGACAGGATATCTACGAGCAGTACTTC.

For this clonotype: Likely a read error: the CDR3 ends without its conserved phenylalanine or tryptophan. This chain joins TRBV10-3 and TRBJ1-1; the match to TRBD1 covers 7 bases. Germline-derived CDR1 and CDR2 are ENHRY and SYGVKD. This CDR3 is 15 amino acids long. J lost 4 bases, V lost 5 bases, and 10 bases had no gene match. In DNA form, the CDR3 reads TGTGCCATCAGTTACAACAGGGGCGAGGGCACTGAAGCTTTCTTA. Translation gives CAISYNRGEGTEAFL.

The CDR3 spells CASSPGPGRTYEQYF. The CDR3 nucleotides read TGTGCCAGCAGCCCAGGGCCAGGGAGGACCTACGAGCAGTACTTC. V and J are TRBV11-2 and TRBJ2-7, with D possibly being TRBD2 (6 bases). This CDR3 region has 15 residues. The V end lost 5 bases, the J end lost 2 bases, and 16 bases lay between the germline ends. Germline CDR1 SGHAT, CDR2 FQNNGV.

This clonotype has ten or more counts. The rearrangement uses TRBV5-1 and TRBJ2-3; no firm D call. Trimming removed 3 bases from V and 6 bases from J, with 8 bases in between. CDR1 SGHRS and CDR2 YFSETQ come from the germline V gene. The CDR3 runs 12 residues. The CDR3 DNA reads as TGCGCCAGCAGCTATGGGGATGATACGCAGTATTTT. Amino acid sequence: CASSYGDDTQYF.

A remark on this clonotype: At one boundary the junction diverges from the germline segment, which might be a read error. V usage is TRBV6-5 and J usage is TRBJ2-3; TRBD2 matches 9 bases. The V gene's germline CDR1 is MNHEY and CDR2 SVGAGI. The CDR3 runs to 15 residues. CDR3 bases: TGTGTCAGCAGTTATGATGCGGGAGGGGGTGATACGCAGTATTTT. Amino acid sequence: CVSSYDAGGGDTQYF.

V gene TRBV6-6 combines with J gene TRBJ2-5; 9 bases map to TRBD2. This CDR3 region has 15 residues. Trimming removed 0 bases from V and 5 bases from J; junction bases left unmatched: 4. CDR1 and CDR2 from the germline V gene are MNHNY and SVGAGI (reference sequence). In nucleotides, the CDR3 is TGTGCCAGCAGTTACTCGGAGGCGGGAGGGGAGACCCAGTACTTC. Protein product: CASSYSEAGGETQYF.

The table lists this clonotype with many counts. This chain's CDR3 is CASSFHGSTDTQYF. Here the CDR3 DNA reads TGTGCCAGCAGTTTCCACGGGAGCACAGATACGCAGTATTTT. This rearrangement joins TRBV12-3 or TRBV12-4 to TRBJ2-3; no clear D gene. CDR3 size: 14 residues. The V end lost 3 bases, the J end lost 0 bases, and 7 bases lay between the germline ends.

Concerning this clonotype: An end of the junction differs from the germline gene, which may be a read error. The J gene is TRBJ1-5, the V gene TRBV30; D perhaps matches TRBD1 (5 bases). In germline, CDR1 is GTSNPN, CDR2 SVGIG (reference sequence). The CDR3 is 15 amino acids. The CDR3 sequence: CVWTTGGARGQPQHF. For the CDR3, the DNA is TGTGTCTGGACCACCGGAGGGGCGCGGGGTCAGCCCCAGCATTTT. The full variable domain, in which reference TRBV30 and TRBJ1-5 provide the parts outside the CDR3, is SQTIHQWPATLVQPVGSPLSLECTVEGTSNPNLYWYRQAAGRGLQLLFYSVGIGQISSEVPQNLSASRPQDRQFILSSKKLLLSDSGFYLCVWTTGGARGQPQHFGDGTRLSIL.

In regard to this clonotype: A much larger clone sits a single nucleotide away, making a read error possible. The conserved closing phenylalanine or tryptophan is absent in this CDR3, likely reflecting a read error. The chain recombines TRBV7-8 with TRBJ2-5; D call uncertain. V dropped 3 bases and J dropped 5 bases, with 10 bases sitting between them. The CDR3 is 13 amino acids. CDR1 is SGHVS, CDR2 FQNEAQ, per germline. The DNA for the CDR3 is TGTGCCAGCAGCTTCACCCGGCTGGAGACCCAGTACTCC. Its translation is CASSFTRLETQYS.

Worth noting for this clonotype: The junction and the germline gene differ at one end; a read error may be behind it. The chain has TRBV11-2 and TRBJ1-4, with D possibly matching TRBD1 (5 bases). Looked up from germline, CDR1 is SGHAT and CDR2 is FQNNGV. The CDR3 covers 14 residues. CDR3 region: CACSSDVGDEKLFF. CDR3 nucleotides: TGTGCCTGCAGCTCAGATGTTGGGGACGAAAAACTGTTTTTT.

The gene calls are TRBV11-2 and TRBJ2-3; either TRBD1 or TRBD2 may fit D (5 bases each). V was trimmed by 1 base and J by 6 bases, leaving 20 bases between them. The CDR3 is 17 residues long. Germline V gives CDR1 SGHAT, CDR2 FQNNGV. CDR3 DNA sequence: TGTGCCAGCAGCTTAGTCGGCGAGGGGTCGGGTGAGGATACGCAGTATTTT. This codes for CASSLVGEGSGEDTQYF.

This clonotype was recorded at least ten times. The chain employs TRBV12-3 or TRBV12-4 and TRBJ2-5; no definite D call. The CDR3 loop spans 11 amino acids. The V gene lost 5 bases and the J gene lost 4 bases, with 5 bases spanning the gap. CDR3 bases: TGTGCCAGCAGTCGCGGAGAGACCCAGTACTTC. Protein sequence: CASSRGETQYF.

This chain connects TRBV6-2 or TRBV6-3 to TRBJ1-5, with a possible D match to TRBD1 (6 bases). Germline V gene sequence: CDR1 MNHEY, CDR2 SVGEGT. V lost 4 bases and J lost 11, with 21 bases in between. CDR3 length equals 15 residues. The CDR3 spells CASSLQGGANQSQHF. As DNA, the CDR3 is TGTGCCAGCAGTTTACAGGGAGGGGCCAATCAATCCCAGCATTTT.

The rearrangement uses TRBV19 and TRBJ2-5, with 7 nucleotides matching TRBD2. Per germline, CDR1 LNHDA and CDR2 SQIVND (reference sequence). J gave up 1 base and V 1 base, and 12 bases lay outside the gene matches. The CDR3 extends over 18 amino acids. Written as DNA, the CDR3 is TGTGCCAGTAGTATAGGCCGAGGGGCTAGCGGAGTCCAAGAGACCCAGTACTTC. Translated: CASSIGRGASGVQETQYF. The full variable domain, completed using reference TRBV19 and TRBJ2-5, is DGGITQSPKYLFRKEGQNVTLSCEQNLNHDAMYWYRQDPGQGLRLIYYSQIVNDFQKGDIAEGYSVSREKKESFPLTVTSAQKNPTAFYLCASSIGRGASGVQETQYFGPGTRLLVL.

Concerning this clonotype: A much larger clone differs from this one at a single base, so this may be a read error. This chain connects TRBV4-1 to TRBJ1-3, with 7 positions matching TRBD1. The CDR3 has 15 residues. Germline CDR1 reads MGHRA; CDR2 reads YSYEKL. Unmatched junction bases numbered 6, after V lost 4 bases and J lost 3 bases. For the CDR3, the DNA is TGCGCCAGCAGCCTCTTTGGGACAGATGGAAACACCATATATTTT. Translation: CASSLFGTDGNTIYF.

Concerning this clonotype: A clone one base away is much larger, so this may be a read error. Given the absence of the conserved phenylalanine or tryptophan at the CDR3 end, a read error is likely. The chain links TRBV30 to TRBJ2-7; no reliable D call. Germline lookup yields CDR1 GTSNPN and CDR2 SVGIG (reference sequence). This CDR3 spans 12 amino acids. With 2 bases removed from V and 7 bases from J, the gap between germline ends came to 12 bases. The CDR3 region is CAWSSGPLEQYL. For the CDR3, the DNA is TGTGCCTGGAGTTCCGGACCCTTGGAGCAGTACCTC.

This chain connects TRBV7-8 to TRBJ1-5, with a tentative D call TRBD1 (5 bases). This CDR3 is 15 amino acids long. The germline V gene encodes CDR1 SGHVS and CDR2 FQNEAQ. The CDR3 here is CANSLTAGGVQPQHF. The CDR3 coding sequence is TGTGCTAACAGCTTAACTGCGGGGGGAGTTCAGCCCCAGCATTTT.